The text below deals with one T cell receptor (beta chain). Germline V gene data show CDR1 as MGHRA and CDR2 as YSYEKL. V was cut by 0 bases and J by 1 base, with 10 bases left in between. The length of the CDR3 is 17 residues. This sample is part of a study of blood T cells in healthy people across ages. A second PCR, run for 7 to 11 cycles, used a sample-barcoded 5' primer plus a J-beta primer mix. MiXCR, applied by TCRdb to the 5' RACE reads, yields one record per CDR3 protein. The sample records 1.5 million to 1.8 million distinct CDR3 sequences, less than 45% being singletons. The sequenced material came from blood. V and J are TRBV4-1 and TRBJ2-6; D uncertain. The TCR originated in a woman aged 18-29 years in good health. CDR3 loop: CASSQEVRPSGANVLTF. In nucleotides, the CDR3 is TGCGCCAGCAGCCAAGAGGTCAGACCTTCTGGGGCCAACGTCCTGACTTTC.